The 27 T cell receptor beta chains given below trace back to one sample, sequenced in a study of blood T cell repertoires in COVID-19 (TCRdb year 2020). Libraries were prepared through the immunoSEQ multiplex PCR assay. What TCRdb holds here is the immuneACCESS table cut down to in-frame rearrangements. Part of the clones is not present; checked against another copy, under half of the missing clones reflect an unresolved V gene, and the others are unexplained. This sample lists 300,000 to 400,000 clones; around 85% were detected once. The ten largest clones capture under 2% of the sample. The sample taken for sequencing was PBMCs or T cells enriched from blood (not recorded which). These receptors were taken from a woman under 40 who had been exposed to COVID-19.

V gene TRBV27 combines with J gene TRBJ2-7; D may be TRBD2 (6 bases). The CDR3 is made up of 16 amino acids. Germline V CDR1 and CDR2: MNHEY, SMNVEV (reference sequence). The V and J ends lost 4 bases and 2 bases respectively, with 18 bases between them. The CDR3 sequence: CASSSFRGRGTYEQYF. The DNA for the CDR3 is TGTGCCAGCAGTTCGTTCCGGGGGAGAGGAACCTACGAGCAGTACTTC.

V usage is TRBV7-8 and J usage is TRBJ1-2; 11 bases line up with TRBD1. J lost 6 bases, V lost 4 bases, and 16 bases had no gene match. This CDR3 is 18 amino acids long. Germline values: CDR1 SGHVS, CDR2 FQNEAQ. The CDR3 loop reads CASSSVQGQGEYTDGYTF. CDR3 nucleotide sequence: TGTGCCAGCAGCTCCGTACAGGGACAGGGGGAATATACGGATGGCTACACCTTC.

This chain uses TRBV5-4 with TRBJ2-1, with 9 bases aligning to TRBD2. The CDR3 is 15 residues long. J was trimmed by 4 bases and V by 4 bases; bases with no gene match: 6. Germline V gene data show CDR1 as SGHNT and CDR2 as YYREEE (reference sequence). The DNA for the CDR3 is TGTGCCAGCAGCCATAGGACTAGCGCATACAATGAGCAGTTCTTC. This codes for CASSHRTSAYNEQFF.

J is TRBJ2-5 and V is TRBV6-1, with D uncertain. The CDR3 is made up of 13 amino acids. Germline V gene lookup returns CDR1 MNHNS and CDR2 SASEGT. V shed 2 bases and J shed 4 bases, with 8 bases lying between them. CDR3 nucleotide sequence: TGTGCCAGCAGTGAACTAGAGGTAGAGACCCAGTACTTC. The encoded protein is CASSELEVETQYF.

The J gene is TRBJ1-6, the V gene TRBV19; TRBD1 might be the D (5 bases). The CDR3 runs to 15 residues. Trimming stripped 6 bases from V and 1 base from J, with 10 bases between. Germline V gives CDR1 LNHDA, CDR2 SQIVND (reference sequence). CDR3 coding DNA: TGTGCCAGTAGGCGGGACCTATCCTATAATTCACCCCTCCACTTT. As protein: CASRRDLSYNSPLHF.

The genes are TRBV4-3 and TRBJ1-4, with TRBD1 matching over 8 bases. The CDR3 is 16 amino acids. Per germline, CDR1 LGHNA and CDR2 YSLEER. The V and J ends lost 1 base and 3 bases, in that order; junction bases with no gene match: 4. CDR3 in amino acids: CASSQAVQGANEKLFF. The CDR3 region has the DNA TGCGCCAGCAGCCAAGCGGTACAGGGGGCTAATGAAAAACTGTTTTTT.

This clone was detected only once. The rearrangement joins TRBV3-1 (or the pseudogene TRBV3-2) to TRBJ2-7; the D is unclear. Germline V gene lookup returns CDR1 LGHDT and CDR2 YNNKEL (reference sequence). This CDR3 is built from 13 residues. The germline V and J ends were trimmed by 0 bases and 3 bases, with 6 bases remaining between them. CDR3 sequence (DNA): TGTGCCAGCAGCCAAGAGTCCATCTACGAGCAGTACTTC. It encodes CASSQESIYEQYF.

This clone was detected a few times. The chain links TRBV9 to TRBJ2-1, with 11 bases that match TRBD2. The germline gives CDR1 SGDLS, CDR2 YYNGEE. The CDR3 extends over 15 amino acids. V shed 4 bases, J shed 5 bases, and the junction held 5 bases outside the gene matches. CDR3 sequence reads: CASSILAGANNEQFF. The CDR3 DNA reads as TGTGCCAGCAGCATACTAGCGGGAGCAAACAATGAGCAGTTCTTC.

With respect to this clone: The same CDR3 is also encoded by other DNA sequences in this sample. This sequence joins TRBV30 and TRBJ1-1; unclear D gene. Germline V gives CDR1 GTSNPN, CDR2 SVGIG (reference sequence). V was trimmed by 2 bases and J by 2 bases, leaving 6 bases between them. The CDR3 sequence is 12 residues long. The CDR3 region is CAWSRANTEAFF. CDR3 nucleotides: TGTGCCTGGAGTCGCGCTAACACTGAAGCTTTCTTT.

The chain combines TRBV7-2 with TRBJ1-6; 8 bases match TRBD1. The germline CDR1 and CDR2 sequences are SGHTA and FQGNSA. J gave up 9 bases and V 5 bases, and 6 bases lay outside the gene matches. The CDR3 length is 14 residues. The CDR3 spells CASSLTGGSSPLHF. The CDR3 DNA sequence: TGTGCCAGCAGCCTTACAGGGGGGAGTTCACCCCTCCACTTT.

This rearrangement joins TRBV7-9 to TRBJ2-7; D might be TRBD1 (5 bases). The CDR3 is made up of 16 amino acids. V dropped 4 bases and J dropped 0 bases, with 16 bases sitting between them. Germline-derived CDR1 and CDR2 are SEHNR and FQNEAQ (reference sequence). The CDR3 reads CASSSPQGVGSYEQYF. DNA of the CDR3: TGTGCCAGCAGCTCCCCGCAGGGCGTAGGCTCCTACGAGCAGTACTTC. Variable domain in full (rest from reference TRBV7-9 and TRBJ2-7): DTGVSQNPRHKITKRGQNVTFRCDPISEHNRLYWYRQTLGQGPEFLTYFQNEAQLEKSRLLSDRFSAERPKGSFSTLEIQRTEQGDSAMYLCASSSPQGVGSYEQYFGPGTRLTVT.

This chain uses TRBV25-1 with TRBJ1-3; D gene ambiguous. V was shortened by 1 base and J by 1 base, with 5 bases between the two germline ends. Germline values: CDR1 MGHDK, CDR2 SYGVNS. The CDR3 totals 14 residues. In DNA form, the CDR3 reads TGTGCCAGCAGTGAATCAGGATCTGGAAACACCATATATTTT. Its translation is CASSESGSGNTIYF.

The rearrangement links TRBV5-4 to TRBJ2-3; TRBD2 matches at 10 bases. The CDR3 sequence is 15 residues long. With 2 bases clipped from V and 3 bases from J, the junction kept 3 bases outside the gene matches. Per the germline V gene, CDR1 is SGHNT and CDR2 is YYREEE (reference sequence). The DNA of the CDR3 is TGTGCCAGCAGCTTAGCGGGGGGGATGACAGATACGCAGTATTTT. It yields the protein CASSLAGGMTDTQYF.

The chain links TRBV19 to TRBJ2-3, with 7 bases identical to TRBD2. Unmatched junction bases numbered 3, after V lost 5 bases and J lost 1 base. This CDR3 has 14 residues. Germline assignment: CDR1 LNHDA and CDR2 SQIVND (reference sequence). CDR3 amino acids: CASSARGGTDTQYF. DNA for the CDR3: TGTGCCAGTAGTGCCCGGGGGGGCACAGATACGCAGTATTTT.

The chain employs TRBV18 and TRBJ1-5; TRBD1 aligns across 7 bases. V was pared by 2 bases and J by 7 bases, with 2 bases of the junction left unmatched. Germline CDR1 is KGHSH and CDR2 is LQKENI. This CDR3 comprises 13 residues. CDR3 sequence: CASSPGQEQPQHF. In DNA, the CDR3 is TGTGCCAGCTCACCAGGACAGGAACAGCCCCAGCATTTT.

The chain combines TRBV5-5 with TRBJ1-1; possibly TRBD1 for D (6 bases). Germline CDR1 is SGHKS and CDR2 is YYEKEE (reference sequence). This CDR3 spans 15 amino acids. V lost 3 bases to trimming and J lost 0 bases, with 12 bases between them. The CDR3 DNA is TGTGCCAGCAGCTCCTTACAGGGCATGAACACTGAAGCTTTCTTT. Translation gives CASSSLQGMNTEAFF.

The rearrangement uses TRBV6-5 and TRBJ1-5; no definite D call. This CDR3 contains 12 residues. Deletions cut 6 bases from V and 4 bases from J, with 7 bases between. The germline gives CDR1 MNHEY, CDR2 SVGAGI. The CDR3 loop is CASRQSNQPQHF. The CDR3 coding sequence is TGTGCCAGCAGACAGAGTAATCAGCCCCAGCATTTT.

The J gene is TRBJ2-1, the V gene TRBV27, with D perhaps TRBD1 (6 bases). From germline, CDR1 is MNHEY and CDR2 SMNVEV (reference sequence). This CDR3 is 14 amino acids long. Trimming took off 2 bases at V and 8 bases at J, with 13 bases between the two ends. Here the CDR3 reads CASSLMGARYEQFF. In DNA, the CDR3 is TGTGCCAGCAGTTTAATGGGGGCGCGGTATGAGCAGTTCTTC.

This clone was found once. This CDR3 reads CASSMGGANTGELFF. DNA for the CDR3: TGTGCCAGTAGTATGGGCGGGGCGAACACCGGGGAGCTGTTTTTT. This chain joins TRBV19 and TRBJ2-2; D may be TRBD2 (6 bases). V was pared by 3 bases and J by 0 bases, with 8 bases between. Germline V CDR1 and CDR2: LNHDA, SQIVND (reference sequence). The length of the CDR3 is 15 residues.

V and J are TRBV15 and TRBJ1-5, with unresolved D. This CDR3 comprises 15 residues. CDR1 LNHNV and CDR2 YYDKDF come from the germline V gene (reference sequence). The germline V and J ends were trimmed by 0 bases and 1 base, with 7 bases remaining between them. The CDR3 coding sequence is TGTGCCACCAGCAGAGAATACAGCAGCAATCAGCCCCAGCATTTT. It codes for CATSREYSSNQPQHF.

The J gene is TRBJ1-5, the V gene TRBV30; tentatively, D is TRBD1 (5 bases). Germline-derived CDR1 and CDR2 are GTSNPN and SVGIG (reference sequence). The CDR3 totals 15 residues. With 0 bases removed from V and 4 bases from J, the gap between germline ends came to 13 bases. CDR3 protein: CAWSVYMGGNQPQHF. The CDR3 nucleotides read TGTGCCTGGAGTGTCTATATGGGGGGTAATCAGCCCCAGCATTTT.

CDR3 in amino acids: CASSSHILTGSNQPQHF. CDR3 in DNA: TGTGCCAGCAGTTCCCATATCCTGACAGGGAGCAATCAGCCCCAGCATTTT. This chain uses TRBV27 with TRBJ1-5, with 7 bases aligning to TRBD1. The CDR3 runs 17 residues. Germline lookup yields CDR1 MNHEY and CDR2 SMNVEV (reference sequence). V shed 4 bases, J shed 1 base, and the junction held 10 bases outside the gene matches.

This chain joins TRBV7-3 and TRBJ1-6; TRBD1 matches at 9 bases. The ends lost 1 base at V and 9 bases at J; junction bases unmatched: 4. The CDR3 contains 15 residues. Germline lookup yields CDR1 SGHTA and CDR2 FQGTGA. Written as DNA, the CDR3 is TGTGCCAGCAGCTTAAAGACAGGGGGTGGTTCACCCCTCCACTTT. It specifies CASSLKTGGGSPLHF.

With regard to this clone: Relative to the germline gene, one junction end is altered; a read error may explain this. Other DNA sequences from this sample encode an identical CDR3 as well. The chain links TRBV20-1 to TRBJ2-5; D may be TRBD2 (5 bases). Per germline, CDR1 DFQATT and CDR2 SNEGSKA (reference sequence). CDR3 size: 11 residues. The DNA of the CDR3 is TGCAGTGCAAGAGGAGGCGAGACCCAGTACTTC. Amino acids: CSARGGETQYF.

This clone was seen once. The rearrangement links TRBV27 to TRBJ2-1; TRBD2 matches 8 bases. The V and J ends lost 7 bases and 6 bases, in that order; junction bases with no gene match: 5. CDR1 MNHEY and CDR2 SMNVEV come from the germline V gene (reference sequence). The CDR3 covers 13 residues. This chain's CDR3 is CASNVGGGNEQFF. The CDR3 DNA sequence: TGTGCCAGCAACGTCGGGGGGGGCAATGAGCAGTTCTTC.

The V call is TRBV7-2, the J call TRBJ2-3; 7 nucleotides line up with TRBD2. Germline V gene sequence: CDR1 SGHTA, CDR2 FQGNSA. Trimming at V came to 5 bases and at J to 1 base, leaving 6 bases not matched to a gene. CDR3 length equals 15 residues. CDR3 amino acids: CASSVTLAGTDTQYF. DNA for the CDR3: TGTGCCAGCAGCGTAACGCTAGCGGGCACAGATACGCAGTATTTT.

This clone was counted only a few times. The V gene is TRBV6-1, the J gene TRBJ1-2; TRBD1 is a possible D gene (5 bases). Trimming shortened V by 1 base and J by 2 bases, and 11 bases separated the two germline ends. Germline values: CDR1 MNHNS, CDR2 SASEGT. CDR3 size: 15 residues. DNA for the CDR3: TGTGCCAGCAGTGAAGGGACCGGGGGAAACTATGGCTACACCTTC. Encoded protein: CASSEGTGGNYGYTF.